This T cell receptor beta chain was identified in a study of CD8+CD57+ T cells in acquired aplastic anemia. General study points: Levels of CD8+ Simpson's diversity were not significantly distinct in patients versus controls.

This clonotype has ten or more counts. Its cognate antigen is unknown. The TCR beta profiling, which covered VDJ combination and CDR3 sequence, was carried out using genomic DNA as the template. TCRdb used MiXCR to reprocess the reads, holding one entry per CDR3 protein. Of about 260,000 distinct CDR3 sequences listed, around 82% were seen once; the top ten hold 40% to 50%. Selection for sequencing was limited to patients who had shown CD8+CD57+ cell expansion by flow cytometry. The junction had 4 bases not matched to a gene; V was cut back by 1 base and J by 2 bases. The CDR3 spans 14 residues. Germline V CDR1 and CDR2: DFQATT, SNEGSKA (reference sequence).

The chain joins TRBV20-1 to TRBJ1-1; the match to TRBD1 covers 7 bases. The source of this sequence is a human donor with aplastic anemia. Material: sorted CD4+, CD8+, or CD8+CD57+ T cells (not recorded which) from PBMCs. The CDR3 region is CSARVPGGNTEAFF. The CDR3, as DNA: TGCAGTGCTAGAGTACCAGGGGGTAACACTGAAGCTTTCTTT.